This is a list of T cell receptor beta chains from one sample in a study of molecular identifiers for immune sequencing clone quantification. TCRdb reanalysed the PCR reads using MiXCR and keeps one entry per CDR3 protein. Of more than 85,000 distinct CDR3 sequences listed, approximately 40% are singletons. Sequencing used naive CD8+ T cells from blood, with Jurkat cell RNA spiked in. These TCRs come from a human donor in good health. Some libraries in this study had Jurkat cell RNA spiked in. The CDR3 runs from the conserved cysteine through the conserved F or W. The D gene is left open where the match is weak. The listing skips clone size in some rows; elsewhere it reads once, few, many or a size class.

cdr3_nt cdr3_aa clone_size v_call d_call j_call
TGCGCCAGCAGCCAAGACTTCAGGGGAAGTGAAAAACTGTTTTTT CASSQDFRGSEKLFF few TRBV4-3 . TRBJ1-4
TGTGCCAGTAGTATAGATCTATCAGGGACAAGATCTGGGGCCAACGTCCTGACTTTC CASSIDLSGTRSGANVLTF . TRBV19 . TRBJ2-6
TGTGCCAGCAACAAAGAAGGGGACAGGCCCTACGAGCAGTACTTC CASNKEGDRPYEQYF many TRBV7-2 TRBD1 TRBJ2-7
TGTGCCAGCAGCTCCCTCGGGGGGCAGTACTTC CASSSLGGQYF few TRBV7-9 . TRBJ2-7
TGTGCCAGCAGTTACTCGCTAGCGGGAGCTGATCAAGCCAAAAACATTCAGTACTTC CASSYSLAGADQAKNIQYF once TRBV6-2/TRBV6-3 TRBD2 TRBJ2-4
TGTGCCAGCAGCTCCGACATTTCGTACAATGAGCAGTTCTTC CASSSDISYNEQFF many TRBV11-2 . TRBJ2-1
TGTGCCAGCAGCTTAGGTGCTCGCACACAAGAGACCCAGTACTTC CASSLGARTQETQYF . TRBV7-2 . TRBJ2-5
TGTGCCAGCCTGGAGTGCAATCAGCCCCAGCATTTT CASLECNQPQHF few TRBV6-8 . TRBJ1-5
TGTGCCAGCAGTTCAACAGGTGCCAATGCCTACGAGCAGTACTTC CASSSTGANAYEQYF many TRBV27 . TRBJ2-7
TGTGCCAGCAGTCGTAAGCTAGCGGGAGTTTATACAGATACGCAGTATTTT CASSRKLAGVYTDTQYF many TRBV7-2 TRBD2 TRBJ2-3
TGTGCCAGCAGCTTAGCGAGACGAGTTTACCAAGAGCCCCAGTACTTC CASSLARRVYQEPQYF . TRBV7-2 . TRBJ2-5
TGTGCCACAAAGAGCCGGGCGGGAGGCATCTCTGGGGCCAACGTCCTGACTTTC CATKSRAGGISGANVLTF few TRBV5-4 TRBD2 TRBJ2-6
TGTGCCAGCAGTTCGGGACAGATGACCTACGAGCAGTACTTC CASSSGQMTYEQYF . TRBV27 TRBD1 TRBJ2-7
TGTGCCAGCAGAATCCTAGCGGGAGGGGCAGATACGCAGTATTTT CASRILAGGADTQYF few TRBV27 TRBD2 TRBJ2-3
TGTGCCAGCAGTTTAGCGGGAGGAATCACAGATACGCAGTATTTT CASSLAGGITDTQYF . TRBV12-3/TRBV12-4 . TRBJ2-3
TGCGCCAGCAGCCAAGTATGGGGGCCCACTAATGAAAAACTGCTTTTT CASSQVWGPTNEKLLF . TRBV4-3 . TRBJ1-4
TGTGCCACCAGCAGAGATCGGGGTAGGGATTCACCCCTCCACTTT CATSRDRGRDSPLHF . TRBV15 . TRBJ1-6
TGCGCCAGCAGCCCGACAGGACTTTCTGGAAACACCATATATTTT CASSPTGLSGNTIYF many TRBV4-3 . TRBJ1-3
TGTGCCAGCAGCCCCCGGGGAGCCTCCTACGAGCAGTACTTC CASSPRGASYEQYF few TRBV9 . TRBJ2-7
TGCGCCAGCAGCCCTAGCGGGGTCAACACCGGGGAGCTGTTTTTT CASSPSGVNTGELFF . TRBV4-1 TRBD2 TRBJ2-2
TGCGCCAGCAGCCAAGATTACAGGGCGCATCAGCCCCAGCATTTT CASSQDYRAHQPQHF few TRBV4-3 . TRBJ1-5
TGTGCCAGCAGCTTGTCGGGTTACGAGCAGTACTTC CASSLSGYEQYF . TRBV7-8 . TRBJ2-7
TGTGCCAGCAGTCCCAATCTAGCTTCCCAAAACATTCAGTACTTC CASSPNLASQNIQYF few TRBV27 . TRBJ2-4
TGTGCCAGCAGTTGGGCGGGAGGAATCTACGAGCAGTACTTC CASSWAGGIYEQYF . TRBV28 TRBD2 TRBJ2-7
TGTGCCAGCTGCCCCCCCCCTGAAGCTTTCTTT CASCPPPEAFF . TRBV21-1 . TRBJ1-1
TGTGCCAGCAGAACAGGGTCCCCTGAAGCTTTCTTT CASRTGSPEAFF few TRBV11-2 . TRBJ1-1
TGTGCCAGCAGCTTAGACGGTCAGCCCCAGCATTTT CASSLDGQPQHF many TRBV13 . TRBJ1-5
TGTGCCGGACCCGGGACTAGCGGGAGGGGAACCTACGAGCAGTACTTC CAGPGTSGRGTYEQYF few TRBV14 TRBD2 TRBJ2-7
TGTGCCAGCATTGACCTAGCGCGAGATACGCAGTATTTT CASIDLARDTQYF . TRBV2 . TRBJ2-3
TGTGCCAGCAGCTTGGGGCCTCATCAGCCCCAGCATTTT CASSLGPHQPQHF . TRBV5-8 . TRBJ1-5
TGCGCCAGCAGCCAAGATGAAGGGGGCCGACCTACGAAGCAGTACTTC CASSQDEGGRPTKQYF few TRBV4-1 TRBD1 TRBJ2-7
TGTGCCAGCAGCGCCTCACCGACTAGCGGGACCTACGAGCAGTACTTC CASSASPTSGTYEQYF few TRBV9 TRBD2 TRBJ2-7
TGTGCCAGCAGTTTTAATGTCGGGGAGCTGTTTTTT CASSFNVGELFF few TRBV12-3/TRBV12-4 . TRBJ2-2
TGTGCCAGCAGCCTCCCCCGGGTTGGTTACGAGCAGTACTTC CASSLPRVGYEQYF many TRBV7-8 . TRBJ2-7
TGTGCCAGCAGCGTAATTGCGACAGGGGGCTTGGATACGCAGTATTTT CASSVIATGGLDTQYF . TRBV9 TRBD1 TRBJ2-3
TGTGCCAGCAGTACGCCGGGACGGTCTTATGGCTACACCTTC CASSTPGRSYGYTF many TRBV12-3/TRBV12-4 . TRBJ1-2